This T cell receptor (beta chain) is drawn from a study of T cells in localized non-small cell lung cancer. Study findings and constraints: In the blood, greater T cell density corresponded to longer overall survival. Clonality of T cells reached its maximum in uninvolved adjacent lung, surpassing tumor. The study detected a median 57 of the top 100 tumor clones in adjacent lung. Only one tumor region was sequenced, so heterogeneity remains possible.

The CDR3 spans 20 residues. Losses at the gene ends were 4 bases for V and 9 bases for J; bases not matched to a gene: 27. CDR1 and CDR2 from the germline V gene are SGHRS and YFSETQ. As for this clone: Its matching antigen is unknown.

Sequencing used immunoSEQ multiplex PCR; TCRdb keeps in-frame clones, though not all of them. The sample yields 1,500 or so clones, roughly a quarter seen once. V is TRBV5-1 and J is TRBJ2-5, with 10 bases that match TRBD2. The material sequenced was lung tumor tissue, taken before any cancer treatment. The clonotype originates from a man between 40 and 75 years old with stage I squamous cell lung carcinoma. This chain's CDR3 is CASSRNSGGATDGRLGAQYF. CDR3 bases: TGCGCCAGCAGCAGAAACAGCGGGGGGGCCACGGATGGAAGGTTAGGGGCCCAGTACTTC.